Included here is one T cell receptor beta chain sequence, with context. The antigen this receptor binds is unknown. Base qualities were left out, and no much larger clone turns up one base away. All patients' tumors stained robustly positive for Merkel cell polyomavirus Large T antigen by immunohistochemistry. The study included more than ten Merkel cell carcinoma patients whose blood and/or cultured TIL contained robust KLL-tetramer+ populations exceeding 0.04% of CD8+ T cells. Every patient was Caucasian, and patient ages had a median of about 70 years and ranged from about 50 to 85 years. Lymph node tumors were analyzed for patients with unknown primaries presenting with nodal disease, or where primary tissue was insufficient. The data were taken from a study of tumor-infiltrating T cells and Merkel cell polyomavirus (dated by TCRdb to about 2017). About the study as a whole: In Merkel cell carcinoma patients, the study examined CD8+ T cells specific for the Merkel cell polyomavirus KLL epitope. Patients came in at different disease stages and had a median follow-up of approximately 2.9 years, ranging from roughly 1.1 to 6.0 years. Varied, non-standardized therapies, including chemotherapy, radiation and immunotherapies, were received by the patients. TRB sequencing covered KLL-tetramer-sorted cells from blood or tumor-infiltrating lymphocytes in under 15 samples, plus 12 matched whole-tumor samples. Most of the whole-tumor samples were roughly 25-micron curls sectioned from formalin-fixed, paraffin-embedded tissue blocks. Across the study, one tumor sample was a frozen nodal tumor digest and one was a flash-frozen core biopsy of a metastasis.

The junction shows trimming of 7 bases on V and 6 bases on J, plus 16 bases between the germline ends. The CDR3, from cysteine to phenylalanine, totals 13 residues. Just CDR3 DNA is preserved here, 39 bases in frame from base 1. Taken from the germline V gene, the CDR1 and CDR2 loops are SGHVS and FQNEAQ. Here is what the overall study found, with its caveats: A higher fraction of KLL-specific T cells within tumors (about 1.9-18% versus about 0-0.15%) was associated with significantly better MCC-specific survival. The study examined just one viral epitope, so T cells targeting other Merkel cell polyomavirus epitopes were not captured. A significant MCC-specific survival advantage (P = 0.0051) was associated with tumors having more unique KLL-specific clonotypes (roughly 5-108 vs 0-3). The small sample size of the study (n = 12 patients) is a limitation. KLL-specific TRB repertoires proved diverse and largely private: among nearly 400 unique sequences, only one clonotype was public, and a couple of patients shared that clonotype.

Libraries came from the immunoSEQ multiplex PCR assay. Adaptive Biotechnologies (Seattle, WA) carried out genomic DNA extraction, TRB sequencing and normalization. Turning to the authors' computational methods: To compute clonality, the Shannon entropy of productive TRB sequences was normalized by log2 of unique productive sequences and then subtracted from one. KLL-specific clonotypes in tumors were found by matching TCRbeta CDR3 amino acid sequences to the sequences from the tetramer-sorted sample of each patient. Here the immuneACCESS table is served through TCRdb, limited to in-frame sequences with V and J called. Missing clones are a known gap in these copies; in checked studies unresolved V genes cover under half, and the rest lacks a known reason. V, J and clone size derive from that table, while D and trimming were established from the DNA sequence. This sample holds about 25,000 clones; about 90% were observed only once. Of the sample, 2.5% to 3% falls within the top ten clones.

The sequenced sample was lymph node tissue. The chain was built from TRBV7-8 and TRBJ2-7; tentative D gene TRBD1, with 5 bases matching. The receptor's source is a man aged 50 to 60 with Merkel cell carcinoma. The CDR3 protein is CASIPFDGAEQYF. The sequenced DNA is TGTGCCAGCATCCCATTCGATGGGGCCGAGCAGTACTTC.